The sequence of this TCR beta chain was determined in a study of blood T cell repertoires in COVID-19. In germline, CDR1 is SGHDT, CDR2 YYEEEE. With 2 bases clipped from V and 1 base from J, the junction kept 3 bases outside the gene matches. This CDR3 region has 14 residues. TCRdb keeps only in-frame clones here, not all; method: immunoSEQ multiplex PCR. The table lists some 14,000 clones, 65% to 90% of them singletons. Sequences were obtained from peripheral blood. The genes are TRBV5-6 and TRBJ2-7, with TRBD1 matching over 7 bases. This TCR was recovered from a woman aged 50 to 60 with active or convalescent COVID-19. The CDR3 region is CASSFEQGSYEQYF. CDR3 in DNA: TGTGCCAGCAGCTTCGAACAGGGGTCCTACGAGCAGTACTTC.